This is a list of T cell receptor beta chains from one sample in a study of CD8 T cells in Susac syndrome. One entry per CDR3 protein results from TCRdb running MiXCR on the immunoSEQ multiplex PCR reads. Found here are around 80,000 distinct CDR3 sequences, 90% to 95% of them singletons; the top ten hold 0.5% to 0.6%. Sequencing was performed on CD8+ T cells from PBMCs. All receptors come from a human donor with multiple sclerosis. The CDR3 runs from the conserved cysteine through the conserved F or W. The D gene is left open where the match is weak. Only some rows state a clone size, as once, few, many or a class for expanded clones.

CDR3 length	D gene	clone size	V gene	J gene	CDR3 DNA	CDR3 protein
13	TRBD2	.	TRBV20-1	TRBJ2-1	TGCAGTGCTCGACTAGCGGGAGCGAATGAGCAGTTCTTC	CSARLAGANEQFF
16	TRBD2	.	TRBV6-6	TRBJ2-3	TGTGCCAGCAGTTACTCGACGGCGAGCGGGGAGATAACGCAGTATTTT	CASSYSTASGEITQYF
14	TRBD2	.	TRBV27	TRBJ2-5	TGTGCCAGCAGTCCCACTAGCGCCCAAGAGACCCAGTACTTC	CASSPTSAQETQYF
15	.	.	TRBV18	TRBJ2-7	TGTGCCAGCTCACCAGGGGCAGGCGGTACCTACGAGCAGTACTTC	CASSPGAGGTYEQYF
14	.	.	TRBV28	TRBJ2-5	TGTGCCAGCAGTCCATCAAGGTTGGGAGAGACCCAGTACTTC	CASSPSRLGETQYF
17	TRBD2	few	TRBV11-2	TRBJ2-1	TGTGCCAGCAGCTTGGGACTGACTAGCGGAGCCTACAATGAGCAGTTCTTC	CASSLGLTSGAYNEQFF
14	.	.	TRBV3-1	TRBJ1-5	TGTGCCAGCAGCCAAGTTCTAAACAATCAGCCCCAGCATTTT	CASSQVLNNQPQHF
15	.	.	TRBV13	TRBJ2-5	TGTGCCAGCAGCTTATATCAACAGGCACGGGAGACCCAGTACTTC	CASSLYQQARETQYF
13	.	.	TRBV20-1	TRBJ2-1	TGCAGTGCAAGGAGGGACACGTACAATGAGCAGTTCTTC	CSARRDTYNEQFF
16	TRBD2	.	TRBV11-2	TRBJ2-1	TGTGCCACCTGCATCTTTAGCGGGAGTACCCACAATGAGCAGTTCTTC	CATCIFSGSTHNEQFF
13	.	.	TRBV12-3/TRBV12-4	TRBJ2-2	TGTGCCAGCAGCCCCTCAAGCCTGGGGGAGCTGTTTTTT	CASSPSSLGELFF
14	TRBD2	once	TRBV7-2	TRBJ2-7	TGTGCCAGCAGCAACCTAGCGGGATTCTACGAGCAGTACTTC	CASSNLAGFYEQYF
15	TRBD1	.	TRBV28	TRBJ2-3	TGTGCCAGCAGTTTGTGGTCCAGGGGGCTAGATACGCAGTATTTT	CASSLWSRGLDTQYF
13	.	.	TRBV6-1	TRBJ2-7	TGTGCCAGCAGCCCCGGGACCTTCTACGAGCAGTACTTC	CASSPGTFYEQYF
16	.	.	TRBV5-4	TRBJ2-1	TGTGCCAGCAGCCCCTTCGGTGGTAGGGAACACAATGAGCAGTTCTTC	CASSPFGGREHNEQFF
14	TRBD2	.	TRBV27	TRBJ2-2	TGTGCCAGCAGTTTTGGGGGGGTCACCGGGGAGCTGTTTTTT	CASSFGGVTGELFF
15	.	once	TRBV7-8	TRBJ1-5	TGTGCCAGCAGCGCGCAGGGAAAGGGCAATCAGCCCCAGCATTTT	CASSAQGKGNQPQHF
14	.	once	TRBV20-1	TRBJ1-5	TGCAGTGCTGATTTCGACAATAGCAATCAGCCCCAGCATTTT	CSADFDNSNQPQHF
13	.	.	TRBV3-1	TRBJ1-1	TGTGCCAGCAGCCCCCTTAGGAATAGTGAAGCTTTCTTT	CASSPLRNSEAFF
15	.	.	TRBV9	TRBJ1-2	TGTGCCAGCAGCCTGACGGGGGAAACCAACTATGGCTACACCTTC	CASSLTGETNYGYTF
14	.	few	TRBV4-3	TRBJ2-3	TGCGCCAGCAGCCAAGATCGACGGGGGGATACGCAGTATTTT	CASSQDRRGDTQYF
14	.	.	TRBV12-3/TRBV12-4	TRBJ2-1	TGTGCCAGCCTGACAAGTCGAGTCTACAATGAGCAGTTCTTC	CASLTSRVYNEQFF
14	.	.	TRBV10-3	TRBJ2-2	TGTGCCATCAGTGAGAAGAGGGTCACCGGGGAGCTGTTTTTT	CAISEKRVTGELFF
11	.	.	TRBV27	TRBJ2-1	TGTGCCAGCCTATGGGGCGGTGAGCAGTTCTTC	CASLWGGEQFF
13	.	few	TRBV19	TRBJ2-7	TGTGCCAGTAGTACGACAGGTGCCTACGAGCAGTACTTC	CASSTTGAYEQYF